What follows are 5 T cell receptor beta chains derived from one specimen sequenced in a study of Tregs in tolerant kidney transplant recipients. Mixed chimerism was transient after nonmyeloablative marrow transplants from related graft donors. Produced via immunoSEQ multiplex PCR; TCRdb's table is partial and in-frame only. This listing includes some 22,000 clones. The specimen comprised CD4+ T cells from blood (PBMCs), sampled 6 months after the transplant. These receptors originate from a human patient who received a combined kidney and bone marrow transplant. The graft donor may have given rise to some T cells.

Comments on this clone: The CDR3 extends 3 residues past the end of the read, so its final part is completed from the germline J gene. The V gene is TRBV5-4, the J gene TRBJ1-4; no clear D gene. Germline V gene lookup returns CDR1 SGHNT and CDR2 YYREEE (reference sequence). This CDR3 is 13 amino acids long. V was cut by 5 bases and J by 8 bases, with 13 bases left in between. The sequenced part of the CDR3 DNA is TGTGCCAGCAGGGAGGGCTTAGGAGAAAAA. As protein: CASREGLGEK. The full CDR3 is CASREGLGEKLFF.

In regard to this clone: The read comes to an end 3 residues before the CDR3 does, leaving the germline J gene to fill in the end. V and J are TRBV5-6 and TRBJ1-2; TRBD1 agrees at 8 bases. The ends lost 9 bases at V and 4 bases at J; junction bases unmatched: 11. CDR1 SGHDT and CDR2 YYEEEE come from the germline V gene. The CDR3 covers 14 residues. CDR3 DNA (partial): TGTGCCACCAAGCAGGGGGCGAGTTCCTATGGC. Encoded protein: CATKQGASSYG. The CDR3 in full is CATKQGASSYGYTF.

As to this clone: The missing CDR3 end, 3 residues past where the read stops, is filled in from the germline J gene. The chain joins TRBV7-9 to TRBJ2-7; 7 bases map to TRBD1. Trimming removed 5 bases from V and 6 bases from J; junction bases left unmatched: 13. The CDR3 consists of 15 residues. CDR1 is SEHNR, CDR2 FQNEAQ, per germline (reference sequence). CDR3 sequence reads: CASSGRTGISSEQYF. The sequenced part of the CDR3 DNA is TGTGCCAGCAGCGGTCGGACAGGAATATCGAGCGAG.

On this clone: Sequencing ends 3 residues short of the CDR3 end; the germline J gene provides the rest. This sample includes further DNA sequences coding for the same CDR3. The gene calls are TRBV18 and TRBJ1-4; tentative D call: TRBD1 (5 bases). CDR1 is KGHSH, CDR2 LQKENI, per germline. CDR3 length: 14 residues. Trimming took 3 bases from V and 8 from J, leaving 13 bases between them. The CDR3 sequence is CASSPGRVGEKLFF. CDR3 bases read: TGTGCCAGCTCACCCGGCAGGGTTGGCGAAAAA. Full variable domain (remainder filled in from reference TRBV18 and TRBJ1-4): NAGVMQNPRHLVRRRGQEARLRCSPMKGHSHVYWYRQLPEEGLKFMVYLQKENIIDESGMPKERFSAEFPKEGPSILRIQQVVRGDSAAYFCASSPGRVGEKLFFGSGTQLSVL.

In the case of this clone: With the read ending 3 residues before the CDR3 end, the germline J gene is used to fill in that end. The rearrangement links TRBV7-9 to TRBJ2-7, with D perhaps matching TRBD1 (7 bases). The length of the CDR3 is 14 residues. Per the germline V gene, CDR1 is SEHNR and CDR2 is FQNEAQ (reference sequence). The V end lost 5 bases, the J end lost 6 bases, and 17 bases lay between the germline ends. The CDR3 region is CASSPMGRGAEQYF. Partial CDR3 DNA: TGTGCCAGCAGCCCAATGGGCAGGGGGGCCGAG.